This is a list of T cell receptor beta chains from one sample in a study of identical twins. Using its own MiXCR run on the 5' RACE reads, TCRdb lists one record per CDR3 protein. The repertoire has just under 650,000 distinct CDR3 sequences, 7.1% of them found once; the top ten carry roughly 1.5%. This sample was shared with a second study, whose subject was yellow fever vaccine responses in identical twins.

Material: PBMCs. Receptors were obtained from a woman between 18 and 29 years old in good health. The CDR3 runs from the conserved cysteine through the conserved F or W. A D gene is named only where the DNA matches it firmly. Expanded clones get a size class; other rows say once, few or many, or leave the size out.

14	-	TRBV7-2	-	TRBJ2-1	CASSLGVESNEQFF	TGTGCCAGCAGCTTAGGAGTAGAGAGCAATGAGCAGTTCTTC
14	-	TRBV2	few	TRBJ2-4	CASSGADLGNIQYF	TGTGCCAGCAGTGGGGCAGACCTCGGAAACATTCAGTACTTC
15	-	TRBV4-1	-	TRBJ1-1	CASSHPQGMNTEAFF	TGCGCCAGCAGCCACCCACAGGGAATGAACACTGAAGCTTTCTTT
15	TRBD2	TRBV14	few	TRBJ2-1	CASSPSSGSYNEQFF	TGTGCCAGCAGCCCCTCTAGCGGTTCCTACAATGAGCAGTTCTTC
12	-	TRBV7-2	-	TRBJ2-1	CASSLAPLRQFF	TGTGCCAGCAGCTTAGCGCCCCTAAGGCAGTTCTTC
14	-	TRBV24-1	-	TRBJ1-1	CATRKDSVNTEAFF	TGTGCCACCAGAAAGGACAGTGTGAACACTGAAGCTTTCTTT
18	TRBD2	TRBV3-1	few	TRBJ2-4	CASSQDRTSGGWENIQYF	TGTGCCAGCAGCCAAGATCGAACTAGCGGGGGATGGGAAAACATTCAGTACTTC
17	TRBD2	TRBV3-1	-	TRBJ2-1	CASSQGSGRSLNNEQFF	TGTGCCAGCAGCCAAGGGAGCGGGAGGTCCCTAAACAATGAGCAGTTCTTC
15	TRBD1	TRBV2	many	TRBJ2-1	CASSVEGGSYNEQFF	TGTGCCAGCAGTGTCGAAGGGGGCAGCTACAATGAGCAGTTCTTC
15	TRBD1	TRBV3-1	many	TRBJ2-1	CASSLDRGRYDEQFF	TGTGCCAGCAGCCTGGACAGGGGCAGATACGATGAGCAGTTCTTC
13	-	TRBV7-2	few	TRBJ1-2	CASSLAAVIGYTF	TGTGCCAGCAGCTTAGCGGCAGTTATCGGCTACACCTTC
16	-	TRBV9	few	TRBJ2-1	CASSVSRQGGLGEQFF	TGTGCCAGCAGCGTATCCCGGCAGGGGGGATTAGGTGAGCAGTTCTTC
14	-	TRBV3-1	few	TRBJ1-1	CASSRQGFGTEAFF	TGTGCCAGCAGCCGCCAGGGTTTCGGCACTGAAGCTTTCTTT
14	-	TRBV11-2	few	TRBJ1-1	CASSRSRGNTEAFF	TGTGCCAGCAGCCGATCAAGGGGGAACACTGAAGCTTTCTTT
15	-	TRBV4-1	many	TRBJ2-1	CASSQALATYNEQFF	TGCGCCAGCAGCCAAGCTCTAGCAACCTACAATGAGCAGTTCTTC
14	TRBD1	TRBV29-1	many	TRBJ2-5	CSVSGTGGWETQYF	TGCAGCGTGTCCGGGACAGGAGGGTGGGAGACCCAGTACTTC
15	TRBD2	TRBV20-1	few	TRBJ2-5	CSARDGGGLQETQYF	TGCAGTGCTAGGGACGGCGGGGGACTCCAAGAGACCCAGTACTTC
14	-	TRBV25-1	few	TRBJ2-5	CASSDPGLFETQYF	TGTGCCAGCAGTGACCCCGGACTATTCGAGACCCAGTACTTC
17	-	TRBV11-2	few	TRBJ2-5	CASSLEQLARYQETQYF	TGTGCCAGCAGCTTAGAACAGCTAGCGAGGTACCAAGAGACCCAGTACTTC
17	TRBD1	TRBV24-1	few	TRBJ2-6	CATSDPDRGHGANVLTF	TGTGCCACCAGTGACCCCGACAGGGGGCATGGGGCCAACGTCCTGACTTTC
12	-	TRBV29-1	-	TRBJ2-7	CSGVGGAYEQYF	TGCAGCGGCGTGGGCGGCGCCTACGAGCAGTACTTC
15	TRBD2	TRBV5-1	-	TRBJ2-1	CASSHSSGGFNEQFF	TGCGCCAGCAGCCACTCTAGCGGGGGATTCAATGAGCAGTTCTTC
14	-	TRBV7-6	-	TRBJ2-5	CASSAAGNQETQYF	TGTGCCAGCAGCGCTGCCGGTAATCAAGAGACCCAGTACTTC
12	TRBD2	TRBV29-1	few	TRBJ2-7	CSVGGGGYEQYF	TGCAGCGTTGGAGGCGGGGGCTACGAGCAGTACTTC
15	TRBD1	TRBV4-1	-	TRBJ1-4	CASSQDPTGAEKLFF	TGCGCCAGCAGCCAAGATCCGACAGGGGCTGAAAAACTGTTTTTT
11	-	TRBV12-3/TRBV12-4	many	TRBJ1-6	CASSLETHLHF	TGTGCCAGCAGTTTGGAAACCCACCTCCACTTT
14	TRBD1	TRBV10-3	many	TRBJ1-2	CAISRDRDTYGYTF	TGTGCCATCAGTCGGGACAGGGACACCTATGGCTACACCTTC
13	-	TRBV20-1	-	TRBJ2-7	CSAISGPNYEQYF	TGCAGTGCCATTAGCGGTCCGAACTACGAGCAGTACTTC
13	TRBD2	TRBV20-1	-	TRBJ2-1	CSVRLAGFNEQFF	TGCAGTGTCCGGCTAGCGGGGTTTAATGAGCAGTTCTTC
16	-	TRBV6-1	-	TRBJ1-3	CASRSGLVHSGNTIYF	TGTGCCAGCAGATCAGGGTTGGTGCACTCTGGAAACACCATATATTTT
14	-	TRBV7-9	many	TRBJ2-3	CASSLRTSTDTQYF	TGTGCCAGCAGCTTAAGAACTAGCACAGATACGCAGTACTTT
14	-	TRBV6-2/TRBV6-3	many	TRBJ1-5	CASSQDSYYQPQHF	TGTGCCAGCAGTCAGGACTCATATTATCAGCCCCAGCATTTT
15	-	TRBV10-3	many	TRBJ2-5	CAISERLGLQETQYF	TGTGCCATCAGTGAGAGGTTGGGGCTCCAAGAGACCCAGTACTTC
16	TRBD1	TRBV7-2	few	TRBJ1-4	CASSATGGTGGEKLFF	TGTGCCAGCAGCGCCACCGGCGGGACAGGGGGTGAAAAACTGTTTTTT
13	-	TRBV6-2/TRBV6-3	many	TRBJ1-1	CASVRSMNTEAFF	TGTGCCAGCGTAAGATCCATGAACACTGAAGCTTTCTTT
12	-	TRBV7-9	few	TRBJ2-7	CASSYGPNEQYF	TGTGCCAGCAGCTACGGGCCCAACGAGCAGTACTTC
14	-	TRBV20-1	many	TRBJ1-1	CSARRLMGDTEAFF	TGCAGTGCTAGACGGCTTATGGGGGACACTGAAGCTTTCTTT
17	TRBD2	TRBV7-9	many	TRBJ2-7	CASSRGLAGASFYEQYF	TGTGCCAGCAGCCGGGGACTAGCGGGAGCGTCGTTTTACGAGCAGTACTTC
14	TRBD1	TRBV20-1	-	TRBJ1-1	CSARFGTGKTEAFF	TGCAGTGCTAGGTTTGGGACAGGGAAAACTGAAGCTTTCTTT
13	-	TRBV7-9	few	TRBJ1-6	CASTLGGASPLHF	TGTGCCAGCACCCTAGGTGGCGCTTCACCCCTCCACTTT
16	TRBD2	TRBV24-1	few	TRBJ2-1	CAPPSSGRNSYNEQFF	TGTGCCCCCCCTTCGAGCGGGAGGAACTCCTACAATGAGCAGTTCTTC
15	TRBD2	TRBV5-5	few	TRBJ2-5	CASSRTSGARETQYF	TGTGCCAGCAGCCGGACTAGCGGGGCCCGGGAGACCCAGTACTTC
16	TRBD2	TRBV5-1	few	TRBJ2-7	CASSRGLAGGPYEQYF	TGCGCCAGCAGCCGGGGACTAGCGGGAGGGCCCTACGAGCAGTACTTC
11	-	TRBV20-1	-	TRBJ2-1	CSARNYNEQFF	TGCAGTGCTCGTAACTACAATGAGCAGTTCTTC
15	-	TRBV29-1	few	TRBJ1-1	CSVKKTGAMNTEAFF	TGCAGCGTGAAAAAGACAGGAGCCATGAACACTGAAGCTTTCTTT
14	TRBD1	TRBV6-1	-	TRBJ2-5	CASSAQGMIETQYF	TGTGCCAGCAGTGCACAGGGGATGATCGAGACCCAGTACTTC
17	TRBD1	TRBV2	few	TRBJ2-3	CASSTPPGQGISDTQYF	TGTGCCAGCAGCACGCCGCCGGGACAGGGGATTTCGGATACGCAGTATTTT
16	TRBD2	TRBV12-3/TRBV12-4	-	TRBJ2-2	CASSLTSGRLAGELFF	TGTGCCAGCAGTCTGACTAGCGGGAGGTTGGCCGGGGAGCTGTTTTTT